The 9 T cell receptor beta chains reported below all come from one sample, sequenced in a study of Graves' ophthalmopathy and Graves' hyperthyroidism. TCR beta CDR3 amplification used RNA transcripts. Scientists carried out first-round RT-PCR using HTBI primers and then a second-round multiplex PCR. Using its own MiXCR run on the multiplex PCR reads, TCRdb lists one record per CDR3 protein. The data show about 16,000 distinct CDR3 sequences, 46% seen once. The sequenced sample was peripheral blood. The receptors were sampled from a woman between 40 and 55 years old with stable Graves' hyperthyroidism.

This clonotype is medium-sized (0.01 to 0.1%) by share. J is TRBJ2-7 and V is TRBV9, with TRBD2 matching 9 bases. The V gene end was trimmed by 3 bases and the J gene end by 2 bases; junction bases not matched to a gene: 0. CDR1 and CDR2 (germline): SGDLS, YYNGEE. CDR3 length: 13 amino acids. The CDR3 nucleotides are TGTGCCAGCAGCGGGACTAGCGCCTACGAGCAGTACTTC. This sequence encodes CASSGTSAYEQYF. Filled out from reference TRBV9 and TRBJ2-7, the complete variable domain reads DSGVTQTPKHLITATGQRVTLRCSPRSGDLSVYWYQQSLDQGLQFLIQYYNGEERAKGNILERFSAQQFPDLHSELNLSSLELGDSALYFCASSGTSAYEQYFGPGTRLTVT.

The J gene is TRBJ2-7, the V gene TRBV9; the match to TRBD2 covers 12 bases. The CDR3 length is 14 residues. Germline V CDR1 and CDR2: SGDLS, YYNGEE. The V gene end was trimmed by 4 bases and the J gene end by 3 bases; junction bases not matched to a gene: 2. This CDR3 reads CASSWTSGVYEQYF. The CDR3 DNA is TGTGCCAGCAGCTGGACTAGCGGGGTCTACGAGCAGTACTTC.

This clonotype has a handful of counts. The rearrangement links TRBV12-3 or TRBV12-4 to TRBJ2-2; D gene uncertain. The CDR3 extends over 13 amino acids. With 6 bases removed from V and 8 bases from J, the gap between germline ends came to 13 bases. This chain's CDR3 is CASSPTSGGELFF. In DNA form, the CDR3 reads TGTGCCAGCAGCCCAACCTCGGGTGGGGAGCTGTTTTTT.

J is TRBJ1-5 and V is TRBV12-3 or TRBV12-4, with D hard to call. V lost 6 bases and J 4 bases, leaving 10 bases between the germline ends. The CDR3 loop spans 13 amino acids. The CDR3 spells CASSRHGNQPQHF. The CDR3 DNA reads TGTGCCAGCAGCCGACATGGGAATCAGCCCCAGCATTTT.

Comment on this clonotype: At one end the junction does not follow the germline gene, possibly because of a read error. The chain combines TRBV24-1 with TRBJ2-3; D not resolved. Germline V gene data show CDR1 as KGHDR and CDR2 as SFDVKD. This CDR3 has 15 amino acids. The CDR3 DNA reads as TGTGCCACCAGTGATTCTAGACTCGGCACAGATACGCGGTATTTT. Protein product: CATSDSRLGTDTRYF.

The chain couples TRBV29-1 to TRBJ1-1; no clear D gene. Germline V lookup: CDR1 SQVTM, CDR2 ANQGSEA. V was shortened by 3 bases and J by 5 bases, with 7 bases between the two germline ends. This CDR3 comprises 11 residues. CDR3 in amino acids: CSVDMGTEAFF. The CDR3 coding sequence is TGCAGCGTTGATATGGGGACTGAAGCTTTCTTT.

In its sample, this clonotype ranks as medium-sized. The chain joins TRBV7-6 to TRBJ1-3; unclear D gene. The V and J ends lost 2 bases and 4 bases respectively, with 6 bases between them. The CDR3 consists of 13 residues. Looked up from germline, CDR1 is SGHVS and CDR2 is FNYEAQ. The CDR3 bases are TGTGCCAGCAGCTTATCGGCCGGAAACACCATATATTTT. Amino acid sequence: CASSLSAGNTIYF.

This rearrangement joins TRBV7-4 to TRBJ1-1; unclear D gene. The CDR3 extends over 13 amino acids. The V gene lost 5 bases and the J gene lost 4 bases, with 11 bases spanning the gap. In germline, CDR1 is SGHVT, CDR2 SQSDAQ. The chain's CDR3 is CASSIGSPTEAFF. The CDR3 DNA is TGTGCCAGCAGCATAGGGTCCCCCACTGAAGCTTTCTTT.

By share, this clonotype ranks as medium-sized. V gene TRBV7-2 combines with J gene TRBJ2-5, with a weak D call TRBD2 (5 bases). Germline loops: CDR1 SGHTA, CDR2 FQGNSA. CDR3 length: 13 amino acids. V was shortened by 6 bases and J by 5 bases, with 13 bases between the two germline ends. The CDR3 DNA reads TGTGCCAGCAGAAAAGCGGTCGGGGAGACCCAGTACTTC. As protein: CASRKAVGETQYF.